This TCR beta chain was obtained from a study of OX40 agonist ivuxolimab in advanced cancers. Measured with immunoSEQ multiplex PCR; TCRdb has only the in-frame clones, and not every one. This sample has about 90,000 clones, with approximately 91% found just once. This clone was observed a handful of times. The germline CDR1 and CDR2 sequences are MNHNS and SASEGT. The CDR3 spans 13 residues. Trimming shortened V by 8 bases and J by 6 bases, and 13 bases separated the two germline ends. This chain uses TRBV6-1 with TRBJ2-2, with TRBD1 as a possible D gene (8 bases). The sequences come from CD4+ or CD8+ T cells sorted from blood, collected in a trial of the OX40 agonist ivuxolimab. This receptor was identified in an adult with an advanced solid tumor such as melanoma, head and neck, liver or kidney cancer. The CDR3 protein is CASSTGGAGELFF. CDR3 nucleotides: TGTGCCAGCTCTACAGGGGGGGCCGGGGAGCTGTTTTTT.